Below are 3 T cell receptor beta chains sequenced from a single sample in a study of blood T cell repertoires in COVID-19. Sequenced by immunoSEQ multiplex PCR; TCRdb stores in-frame clones only, minus some. The data hold tens of thousands of clones, with around 84% observed a single time. The sequenced sample consisted of peripheral blood. These receptors all stem from a man over 45 with acute or convalescent COVID-19.

This chain connects TRBV7-2 to TRBJ2-5; 9 bases fit TRBD2. The germline gives CDR1 SGHTA, CDR2 FQGNSA. The CDR3 has 15 residues. V dropped 2 bases and J dropped 6; count of bases not matched to a gene: 7. The CDR3 DNA reads as TGTGCCAGCAGCTTACGGCGGGAGGGTTTGCAGACCCAGTACTTC. Its translation: CASSLRREGLQTQYF. The full variable domain, in which reference TRBV7-2 and TRBJ2-5 provide the parts outside the CDR3, is GAGVSQSPSNKVTEKGKDVELRCDPISGHTALYWYRQSLGQGLEFLIYFQGNSAPDKSGLPSDRFSAERTGGSVSTLTIQRTQQEDSAVYLCASSLRREGLQTQYFGPGTRLLVL.

This chain connects TRBV4-2 to TRBJ2-5; the match to TRBD2 covers 9 bases. V was pared by 0 bases and J by 0 bases, with 5 bases of the junction left unmatched. CDR1 and CDR2 from the germline V gene are LGHNA and YNFKEQ. CDR3 length equals 17 residues. CDR3 sequence: CASSQEGTSLYQETQYF. The CDR3 nucleotides read TGTGCCAGCAGCCAAGAAGGGACTAGCTTGTACCAAGAGACCCAGTACTTC.

This chain links TRBV30 with TRBJ2-2; 7 positions match TRBD1. Germline lookup yields CDR1 GTSNPN and CDR2 SVGIG (reference sequence). The V segment lost 3 bases and the J segment 6 bases; nucleotides outside the gene matches: 10. The CDR3 has 15 residues. The CDR3 sequence is CAWRGQSLGAGELFF. CDR3 coding DNA: TGTGCCTGGAGGGGACAGTCCCTTGGGGCCGGGGAGCTGTTTTTT.